This T cell receptor beta chain was profiled in a study of T-cell memory formation after mild COVID-19. TCRdb ran MiXCR on the 5' RACE reads and lists one entry per CDR3 protein. The profile covers 550,000 to 600,000 distinct CDR3 sequences, with 17% appearing a single time and roughly 7.8% taken by the ten largest. General study points: Contracting clones from day 15 to 85 showed balanced CD4/CD8; later expanders favored CD4+.

As to this clonotype: Antigen unknown.

CDR3 length equals 14 residues. Trimming took off 1 base at V and 8 bases at J, with 15 bases between the two ends. Germline lookup yields CDR1 SGHRS and CDR2 YFSETQ. Material: PBMCs or a T cell subset sorted from them (not recorded which). The gene calls are TRBV5-1 and TRBJ1-2; D might be TRBD1 (6 bases). This sequence was found in an adult woman who had mild COVID-19 (a few samples of this study predate the infection). Cell type and time point are not known. CDR3 sequence (DNA): TGCGCCAGCAGCTTGTGGGGGGGCGGTGACGGCTACACCTTC. Translating gives CASSLWGGGDGYTF.